These T cell receptor beta chains were read from a single sample in a study of cytotoxic CD8 clonotypes in ibrutinib-treated CLL. Sequencing used immunoSEQ multiplex PCR; TCRdb keeps in-frame clones, though not all of them. The sample contains around 250,000 clones, 70% of which appear only once. Here the sequenced sample was PBMCs, taken after 24 months of ibrutinib treatment. Receptors originate from a human donor with chronic lymphocytic leukemia. Each CDR3 is given with its conserved first and last residue. The D gene is left open where the match is weak.

v_gene | d_gene | CDR3aa
TRBV11-1 | TRBD1 | CASSGSGQAF
TRBV20-1 | TRBD2 | CSPTSGREQYF
TRBV28 | - | CASSLGGKLFF
TRBV2 | - | CATWVNEKLFF
TRBV29-1 | - | CSALTYPQPGETQYF
TRBV9 | - | CASSPPSGLNTGELFF
TRBV27 | - | CASSFIRAGDTQYF
TRBV5-4 | - | CASSLASTYREQYF
TRBV9 | - | CASSVAPVIDTQYF
TRBV28 | TRBD2 | CASSLPTSGTTDTQYF
TRBV28 | - | CASRLPTWSGGTNEKLFF
TRBV2 | TRBD1 | CASSELHGQERGYTF
TRBV6-4 | TRBD1 | CASSEGRGRFGYTF
TRBV28 | TRBD1 | CASKTGQGIYFDFIGYTF
TRBV28 | - | CASSLNLGQSTYGYTF
TRBV9 | - | CASSLGGAQGQPQHF
TRBV7-8 | - | CASRLAGSTGELFF
TRBV29-1 | - | CSVAGGSTGELFF
TRBV28 | - | CASTLGLRETQYF
TRBV6-5 | - | CASSYPGGGSYEQYF
TRBV9 | - | CASGSLNSYEQYF
TRBV5-1 | TRBD1 | CASRTGGPNEQFF
TRBV29-1 | - | CSVEDLRGFGNEQFF
TRBV4-3 | - | CASSELAVGVGFDTQYF
TRBV11-3 | TRBD2 | CASSTSAGEDYEQYF
TRBV9 | - | CASSVESLAGGARYGYTF
TRBV28 | TRBD1 | CASSRTGGASGYTF
TRBV28 | TRBD1 | CASSPGQLTEAFF
TRBV7-2 | - | CASSQMRFETEAFF
TRBV5-1 | - | CASSRGFSYNEQFF
TRBV7-9 | TRBD1 | CASSQQGAGDTEAFF
TRBV9 | - | CASSGDSYEQYF
TRBV5-6 | TRBD1 | CASTATGGEEQYF
TRBV9 | - | CASSTGLTGTGELFF
TRBV19 | TRBD2 | CATQRAGGSYEQYF
TRBV25-1 | - | CASRGPVYEQYF
TRBV28 | - | CASKTPGYNEQFF
TRBV7-2 | TRBD2 | CASTDTSAGGDTQYF
TRBV27 | TRBD1 | CASRSTGGRYEQYF
TRBV27 | - | CASRPGLRNIQYF
TRBV5-4 | - | CASRTDVMNTEAFF
TRBV29-1 | TRBD1 | CSVAGTGEIHEQYF
TRBV18 | TRBD2 | CASSPGLADGEQYF
TRBV28 | - | CASSGGAGAGGYTF
TRBV7-9 | - | CATERGETQYF
TRBV6-5 | TRBD1 | CASSYTDRGTDTQYF
TRBV28 | TRBD2 | CASSFRLAGPEQYF
TRBV29-1 | - | CSVARVFQETQYF
TRBV18 | TRBD1 | CASSLDRGRGAFF
TRBV21-1 | - | CASRTLAGPQETQYF